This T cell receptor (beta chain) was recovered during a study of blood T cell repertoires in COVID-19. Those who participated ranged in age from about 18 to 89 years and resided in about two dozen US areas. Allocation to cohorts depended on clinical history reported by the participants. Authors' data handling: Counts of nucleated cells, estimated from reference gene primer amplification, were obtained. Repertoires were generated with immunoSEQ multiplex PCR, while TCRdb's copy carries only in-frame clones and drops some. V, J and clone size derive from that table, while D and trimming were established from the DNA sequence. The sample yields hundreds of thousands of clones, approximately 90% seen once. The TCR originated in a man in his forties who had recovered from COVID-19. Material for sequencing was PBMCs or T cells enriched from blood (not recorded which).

This chain's CDR3 is CASRSDRVPYEQYF. CDR3 sequence (DNA): TGTGCCAGCAGATCGGACAGGGTGCCCTACGAGCAGTACTTC. The chain recombines TRBV6-5 with TRBJ2-7; 8 nucleotides align to TRBD1. The CDR3 runs to 14 residues. The V gene end was trimmed by 6 bases and the J gene end by 2 bases; junction bases not matched to a gene: 6. The V gene's germline CDR1 is MNHEY and CDR2 SVGAGI.